The T cell receptor (beta chain) described here comes from a study of T cell repertoires in cytomegalovirus infection (dated by TCRdb to about 2019). Regarding the study in general: Donor HLA type was relevant to the analysis, as public TCR beta signatures indicated carriage of CMV infection together with the matching HLA type. Overall results and qualifications from the work: The ex vivo response was dominated by HLA-C-restricted CMV-specific TCR beta clonotypes, which also provided the single most frequent clonotype in two of eight donors. In both this cohort and an independent cohort of some 380 donors, the cumulative frequency of public TCR beta family members distinguished carriers of CMV infection plus the relevant HLA type.

Many counts were recorded for this clonotype. The target of this receptor is not known. No much larger clone is present one base from it, and per-base qualities are unavailable. Sequencing used an Illumina HiSeq 1500. TCRdb itself trimmed the public reads at Q25 with fastp, ran MiXCR and retained productive beta chains. All rows with the same CDR3 protein become a single entry with the most common DNA and genes. This sample has some 220,000 distinct CDR3 sequences in its table, and approximately 7% of those were observed once. The ten largest account for about 6.3% of the sample. From the cysteine up to the phenylalanine, the CDR3 has a length of 13 residues. Just the 39-base CDR3 DNA is kept, in frame starting at base 1. Reading the germline V gene (reference sequence) gives CDR1 LNHDA and CDR2 SQIVND. V and J are truncated by 5 bases and 6 bases respectively, leaving an intervening sequence of 13 bases.

The chain couples TRBV19 to TRBJ1-1, with TRBD1 perhaps the D gene, on 5 matching bases. The receptor's source is a human donor in good health (CMV status not recorded). Some clones in this sample may be carry-over from other donors' samples. The sample consisted of PBMCs. CDR3 sequence: CASSDQGIPEAFF. The base sequence is TGTGCCAGTAGTGATCAGGGAATCCCTGAAGCTTTCTTT.